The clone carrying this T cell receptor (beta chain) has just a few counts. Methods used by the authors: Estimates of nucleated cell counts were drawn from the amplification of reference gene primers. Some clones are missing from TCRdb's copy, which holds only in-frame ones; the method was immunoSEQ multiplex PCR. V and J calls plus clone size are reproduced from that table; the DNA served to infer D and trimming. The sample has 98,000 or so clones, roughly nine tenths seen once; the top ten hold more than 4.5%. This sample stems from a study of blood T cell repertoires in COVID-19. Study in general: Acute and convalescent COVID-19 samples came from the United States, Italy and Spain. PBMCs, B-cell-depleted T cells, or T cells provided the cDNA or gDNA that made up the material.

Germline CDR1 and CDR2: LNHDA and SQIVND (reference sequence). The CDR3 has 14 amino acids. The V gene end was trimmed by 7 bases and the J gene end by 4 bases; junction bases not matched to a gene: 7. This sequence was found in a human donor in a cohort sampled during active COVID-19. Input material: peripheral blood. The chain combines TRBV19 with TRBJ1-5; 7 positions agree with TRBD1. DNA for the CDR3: TGTGCCAGTACGGCAGGGGGTTTGAATCAGCCCCAGCATTTT. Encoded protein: CASTAGGLNQPQHF.